The 2 T cell receptor beta chains below come from one sample, sequenced in a study of shared clonotypes between healthy human individuals. The naive CD8 population came from CD45RO-negative cells selected for CCR7, without terminally differentiated effector memory CD45RA+ cells. Method: immunoSEQ multiplex PCR; TCRdb's copy keeps in-frame clones and lacks some. The sample contains about 1,800,000 clones, approximately 94% of which appear only once. Sequencing was performed on naive CD8+ T cells sorted from blood. These receptors were collected from a man between 18 and 35 years old in good health.

Remarks on this clone: The sample has other DNA sequences that encode this CDR3 too. The rearrangement joins TRBV4-1 to TRBJ2-2; D is ambiguous. Germline V gives CDR1 MGHRA, CDR2 YSYEKL. V gave up 1 base and J gave up 4 bases, with 4 bases separating them. The CDR3 consists of 13 residues. The CDR3 DNA is TGCGCCAGCAGCCAAGGTATCACCGGGGAGCTGTTTTTT. Encoded protein: CASSQGITGELFF.

The V call is TRBV19, the J call TRBJ2-2; D is possibly TRBD2 (6 bases). The germline V gene has CDR1 LNHDA and CDR2 SQIVND (reference sequence). This CDR3 spans 16 amino acids. With 4 bases removed from V and 3 bases from J, the gap between germline ends came to 15 bases. The CDR3 loop is CASSTRDFQDTGELFF. The DNA for the CDR3 is TGTGCCAGTAGTACCCGGGACTTCCAGGACACCGGGGAGCTGTTTTTT. Full variable domain (outside the CDR3, taken from reference TRBV19 and TRBJ2-2): DGGITQSPKYLFRKEGQNVTLSCEQNLNHDAMYWYRQDPGQGLRLIYYSQIVNDFQKGDIAEGYSVSREKKESFPLTVTSAQKNPTAFYLCASSTRDFQDTGELFFGEGSRLTVL.